This T cell receptor beta chain came from a study of control samples from healthy donors and cancer patients. The CDR3 runs to 16 residues. V was clipped by 1 base and J by 1 base, with 10 bases between them. CDR1 and CDR2 from the germline V gene are SEHNR and FQNEAQ (reference sequence). Profiled with immunoSEQ multiplex PCR; TCRdb holds only in-frame clones, not every one. The sample lists approximately 150,000 clones; about 90% were seen once. This TCR came from a man in his fifties with head and neck cancer. The rearrangement joins TRBV7-9 to TRBJ2-2; D unclear. The specimen was PBMCs. CDR3 bases: TGTGCCAGCAGCTTAGTGGTAGGCCAGAACACCGGGGAGCTGTTTTTT. Amino acids: CASSLVVGQNTGELFF.